This T cell receptor (beta chain) is from a study of blood T cell repertoires in COVID-19. The wider study: Some COVID-19 samples were acute and others convalescent; all came from the United States, Italy and Spain.

Here immunoSEQ multiplex PCR was the method, and the copy in TCRdb shows in-frame clones only, minus some. The sample carries around 200,000 clones, 86% recorded once. Those enrolled, adults aged roughly 18 to 90 years, came from about 24 US areas. Trimming removed 4 bases at V and 2 bases at J, with 19 bases between. From germline, CDR1 is SGHKS and CDR2 YYEKEE (reference sequence). CDR3 size: 16 residues. Material: PBMCs or T cells enriched from blood (not recorded which). The rearrangement uses TRBV5-5 and TRBJ2-7; D gene unclear. The sequence was collected from a woman in her fifties or sixties in a cohort exposed to, infected with or recovered from COVID-19 (not recorded which). CDR3 in DNA: TGTGCCAGCAGCCGGAAAGGCTTAGGAGTAACCTACGAGCAGTACTTC. Protein sequence: CASSRKGLGVTYEQYF.